The 22 T cell receptor beta chains below all came from one sample that was sequenced in a study of cytotoxic CD8 clonotypes in ibrutinib-treated CLL. Generated by immunoSEQ multiplex PCR, the TCRdb table keeps only in-frame clones and is missing some. The sample contains approximately 200,000 clones, 55% to 85% of which appear only once. The material was PBMCs, obtained after 24 months of ibrutinib treatment. The receptor set was obtained from a human donor with chronic lymphocytic leukemia.

The rearrangement uses TRBV2 and TRBJ1-5; possibly TRBD1 for D (6 bases). The CDR3 totals 15 residues. Trimming took 2 bases from V and 4 from J, leaving 12 bases between them. Germline-derived CDR1 and CDR2 are SNHLY and FYNNEI. The CDR3 here is CASSEWWTANQPQHF. Written as DNA, the CDR3 is TGTGCCAGCAGTGAATGGTGGACAGCGAATCAGCCCCAGCATTTT.

The rearrangement uses TRBV7-9 and TRBJ2-1; 8 nucleotides agree with TRBD2. The CDR3 totals 15 residues. CDR1 SEHNR and CDR2 FQNEAQ come from the germline V gene (reference sequence). The ends lost 6 bases at V and 0 bases at J; junction bases unmatched: 4. The CDR3 region is CASRGSGSSYNEQFF. The CDR3 bases are TGTGCCAGCAGGGGAAGCGGGAGCTCCTACAATGAGCAGTTCTTC.

The chain is built from TRBV5-5 and TRBJ2-7; D remains ambiguous. There are 12 residues in the CDR3. Germline loops: CDR1 SGHKS, CDR2 YYEKEE (reference sequence). Trimming cost V 4 bases and J 3 bases, with 8 bases left between them. The CDR3 DNA follows: TGTGCCAGCAGCCTGACGATCTACGAGCAGTACTTC. It codes for CASSLTIYEQYF.

V and J are TRBV7-2 and TRBJ1-1; D gene ambiguous. Germline assignment: CDR1 SGHTA and CDR2 FQGNSA. This CDR3 is 14 amino acids long. The V gene lost 0 bases and the J gene lost 2 bases, with 7 bases spanning the gap. The DNA of the CDR3 is TGTGCCAGCAGCTTAGCACGTAGAAACACTGAAGCTTTCTTT. Translated, it gives CASSLARRNTEAFF.

The chain uses TRBV11-2 and TRBJ1-1; tentatively, D is TRBD1 (6 bases). V lost 0 bases to trimming and J lost 4 bases, with 12 bases between them. Germline CDR1 reads SGHAT; CDR2 reads FQNNGV. The CDR3 length is 15 residues. This CDR3 reads CASSLDGGRVTEAFF. As DNA, the CDR3 is TGTGCCAGCAGCTTAGATGGGGGGCGGGTCACTGAAGCTTTCTTT.

The chain links TRBV30 to TRBJ1-4; possible D gene TRBD1, 5 bases. The germline gives CDR1 GTSNPN, CDR2 SVGIG (reference sequence). Trimming stripped 8 bases from V and 5 bases from J, with 9 bases between. CDR3 length equals 11 residues. CDR3 loop: CATGANEKLFF. In nucleotides, the CDR3 is TGTGCCACAGGAGCAAATGAAAAACTGTTTTTT.

The genes are TRBV27 and TRBJ2-2; D is perhaps TRBD1 or TRBD2 (5 bases each). V was shortened by 6 bases and J by 13 bases, with 21 bases between the two germline ends. Germline CDR1 MNHEY, CDR2 SMNVEV (reference sequence). CDR3 size: 14 residues. Here the CDR3 reads CASRTRDPAEGLFF. Written as DNA, the CDR3 is TGTGCCAGCAGAACCCGGGACCCGGCGGAAGGGCTGTTTTTT.

The CDR3 here is CSAEGGYGYTF. In DNA form, the CDR3 reads TGCAGTGCGGAGGGAGGGTATGGCTACACCTTC. The chain uses TRBV20-1 and TRBJ1-2; unclear D gene. V gave up 6 bases and J gave up 5 bases, with 10 bases separating them. The CDR3 runs to 11 residues. Germline V gene lookup returns CDR1 DFQATT and CDR2 SNEGSKA (reference sequence).

This clone was recorded once. V usage is TRBV30 and J usage is TRBJ2-1; D uncertain. Germline loops: CDR1 GTSNPN, CDR2 SVGIG (reference sequence). The CDR3 sequence is 15 residues long. With 1 base removed from V and 4 bases from J, the gap between germline ends came to 14 bases. The CDR3 is CAWSGDLGPYNEQFF. CDR3 DNA: TGTGCCTGGAGTGGCGACTTAGGGCCTTACAATGAGCAGTTCTTC.

The rearrangement links TRBV6-5 to TRBJ1-2; D not resolved. V was clipped by 2 bases and J by 5 bases, with 9 bases between them. CDR3 length: 13 amino acids. Germline CDR1 is MNHEY and CDR2 is SVGAGI. The DNA for the CDR3 is TGTGCCAGCAGTTACGGACGGAGTTATGGCTACACCTTC. It codes for CASSYGRSYGYTF.

The chain combines TRBV19 with TRBJ2-3, with D tentatively TRBD1 (7 bases). Germline V lookup: CDR1 LNHDA, CDR2 SQIVND (reference sequence). This CDR3 is 15 amino acids long. Trimming shortened V by 8 bases and J by 4 bases, and 19 bases separated the two germline ends. CDR3 sequence (DNA): TGTGCCAGTGGAGGGAGACAGGGTCAATCAGATACGCAGTATTTT. It encodes CASGGRQGQSDTQYF.

This sequence joins TRBV18 and TRBJ2-1, with a possible D match to TRBD1 (5 bases). V lost 4 bases and J 7 bases, leaving 14 bases between the germline ends. The length of the CDR3 is 14 residues. Germline V gene lookup returns CDR1 KGHSH and CDR2 LQKENI. CDR3 DNA: TGTGCCAGCTCACGCGACGCCAGGGTGAATGAGCAGTTCTTC. Its translation: CASSRDARVNEQFF.

This chain uses TRBV15 with TRBJ2-5; 11 bases align to TRBD2. The CDR3 is 17 amino acids. From germline, CDR1 is LNHNV and CDR2 YYDKDF (reference sequence). Trimming at V came to 1 base and at J to 0 bases, leaving 4 bases not matched to a gene. The DNA for the CDR3 is TGTGCCACCAGCAGAGGGTTAGCGGGAGGGAACCAAGAGACCCAGTACTTC. It yields the protein CATSRGLAGGNQETQYF.

The gene calls are TRBV9 and TRBJ2-5; D may match TRBD1 or TRBD2 (6 bases each). Trimming removed 4 bases at V and 4 bases at J, with 17 bases between. The CDR3 loop spans 15 amino acids. CDR1 is SGDLS and CDR2 is YYNGEE in the germline V gene. CDR3 bases: TGTGCCAGCAGCACTCAAGTGGGGGGCGCAGAGACCCAGTACTTC. Protein product: CASSTQVGGAETQYF.

V and J are TRBV11-2 and TRBJ2-2; 8 bases fit TRBD1. The germline gives CDR1 SGHAT, CDR2 FQNNGV. CDR3 size: 13 residues. With 6 bases clipped from V and 7 bases from J, the junction kept 4 bases outside the gene matches. CDR3 nucleotide sequence: TGTGCCAGCAGGCAGGGGGCCGGCGGGGAGCTGTTTTTT. This encodes CASRQGAGGELFF.

This clone occurred once. The CDR3 sequence: CASSTIAGSSYEQYF. In DNA, the CDR3 is TGTGCCAGCAGCACCATAGCGGGGAGCTCCTACGAGCAGTACTTC. The V gene is TRBV5-6, the J gene TRBJ2-7, with TRBD2 matching 8 bases. The CDR3 spans 15 residues. V lost 4 bases and J lost 0; bases outside the gene matches: 6. Germline assignment: CDR1 SGHDT and CDR2 YYEEEE.

This clone was counted once. The rearrangement joins TRBV30 to TRBJ2-5; tentatively, D is TRBD2 (5 bases). From germline, CDR1 is GTSNPN and CDR2 SVGIG (reference sequence). V lost 5 bases to trimming and J lost 10 bases, with 26 bases between them. CDR3 size: 15 residues. The CDR3 here is CAWATPLGDLKVQYF. Written as DNA, the CDR3 is TGTGCCTGGGCTACCCCCCTGGGAGACCTTAAGGTCCAGTACTTC.

V gene TRBV4-3 combines with J gene TRBJ2-1, with 12 bases aligning to TRBD2. The CDR3 is 18 residues long. Per germline, CDR1 LGHNA and CDR2 YSLEER. Trimming removed 0 bases from V and 4 bases from J; junction bases left unmatched: 7. CDR3 nucleotides: TGCGCCAGCAGCCAAGATCCTAGCGGGAGGGCACGATACAATGAGCAGTTCTTC. Its translation: CASSQDPSGRARYNEQFF.

This clone was seen a handful of times. The rearrangement uses TRBV7-6 and TRBJ2-7, with no clear D. In germline, CDR1 is SGHVS, CDR2 FNYEAQ. The CDR3 contains 16 residues. The V and J ends lost 5 bases and 1 base respectively, with 18 bases between them. CDR3 residues: CASSRTLSARSYEQYF. CDR3 DNA: TGTGCCAGCAGCCGTACACTCTCTGCCCGATCCTACGAGCAGTACTTC.

The rearrangement joins TRBV5-6 to TRBJ2-7; TRBD2 matches at 7 bases. CDR3 size: 15 residues. Germline values: CDR1 SGHDT, CDR2 YYEEEE. V was pared by 7 bases and J by 4 bases, with 14 bases of the junction left unmatched. Here the CDR3 DNA reads TGTGCCAGCCCTTTTCCGCGGGAGAGGGGATACGAGCAGTACTTC. Residues: CASPFPRERGYEQYF.

The table lists this clone with a few counts. This sequence joins TRBV7-6 and TRBJ2-2; 7 bases agree with TRBD1. The CDR3 consists of 15 residues. Germline V gene sequence: CDR1 SGHVS, CDR2 FNYEAQ. The V gene end was trimmed by 3 bases and the J gene end by 4 bases; junction bases not matched to a gene: 5. CDR3 coding DNA: TGTGCCAGCAGCTTGACAGGGAGCAGCACCGGGGAGCTGTTTTTT. It translates to CASSLTGSSTGELFF.

Only a few counts were recorded for this clone. The chain is built from TRBV27 and TRBJ1-2; a possible D gene is TRBD1 (5 bases). The germline V gene has CDR1 MNHEY and CDR2 SMNVEV (reference sequence). The CDR3 runs to 15 residues. The ends were cut back, 4 bases at V and 6 bases at J, with 18 bases in the middle. Here the CDR3 DNA reads TGTGCCAGCAGTTCCTACTGGCCCAGGGTCGATGGCTACACCTTC. This sequence encodes CASSSYWPRVDGYTF.